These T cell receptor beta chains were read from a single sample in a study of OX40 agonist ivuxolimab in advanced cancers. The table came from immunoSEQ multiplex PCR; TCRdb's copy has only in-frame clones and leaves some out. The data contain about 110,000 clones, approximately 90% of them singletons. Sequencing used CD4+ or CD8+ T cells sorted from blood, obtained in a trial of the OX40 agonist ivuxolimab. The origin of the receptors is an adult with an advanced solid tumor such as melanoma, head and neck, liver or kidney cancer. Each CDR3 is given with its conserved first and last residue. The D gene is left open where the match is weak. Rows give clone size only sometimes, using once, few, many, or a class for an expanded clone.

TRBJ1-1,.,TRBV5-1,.,TGCGCCAGCAGCTTTAGTTCTGACACTGAAGCTTTCTTT,CASSFSSDTEAFF
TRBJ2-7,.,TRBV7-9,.,TGTGCCAGCAGCCGGGCCTCGACGGGGGTTCACTTC,CASSRASTGVHF
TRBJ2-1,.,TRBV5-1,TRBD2,TGCGCCAGCAGCTTGGTCAGCGGGGGGCGCCCTACCCACTCCTACAATGAGCAGTTCTTC,CASSLVSGGRPTHSYNEQFF
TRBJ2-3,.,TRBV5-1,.,TGCGCCAGCAGGCCCGGTGGAGGGGAGGCAGATACGCAGTATTTT,CASRPGGGEADTQYF
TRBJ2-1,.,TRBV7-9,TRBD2,TGTGCCAGCAGCTTAGTAGCGGGAGTTGGGTACAATGAGCAGTTCTTC,CASSLVAGVGYNEQFF
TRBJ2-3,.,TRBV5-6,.,TGTGCCAGCAACCAACGGGGGGCCACAGATACGCAGTATTTT,CASNQRGATDTQYF
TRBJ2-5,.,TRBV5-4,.,TGTGCCAGCAGCCTCCTCGCTGAAGTCCAAGAGACCCAGTACTTC,CASSLLAEVQETQYF
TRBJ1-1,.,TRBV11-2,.,TGTGCCAGCAGAACTCTTAGCGGGGGGCTTGGAGCTTTCTTT,CASRTLSGGLGAFF
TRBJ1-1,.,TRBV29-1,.,TGCAGCGCCGGATGGAACACTGAAGCTTTCTTT,CSAGWNTEAFF
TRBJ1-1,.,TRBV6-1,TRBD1,TGTGCCAGCACTTTACAGGGGCAGACTGAAGCTTTCTTT,CASTLQGQTEAFF
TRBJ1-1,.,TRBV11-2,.,TGTGCCAGCAGCTTACCTACATTGAACACTGAAGCTTTCTTT,CASSLPTLNTEAFF
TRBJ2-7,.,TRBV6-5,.,TGTGCCAGCAGCTCTCCGTCCGAGCAGTACTTC,CASSSPSEQYF
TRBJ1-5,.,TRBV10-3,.,TGTGCCATCAGTGTGGGACAAACAAATCAGCCCCAGCATTTT,CAISVGQTNQPQHF
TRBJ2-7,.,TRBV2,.,TGTGCCAGCGCCCGGGGTGGGTCGGTCCACGAGCAGTACTTC,CASARGGSVHEQYF
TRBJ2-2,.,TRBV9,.,TGTGCCAGCAGCGTAGCACAGTTGAGCGGGGAGCTGTTTTTT,CASSVAQLSGELFF
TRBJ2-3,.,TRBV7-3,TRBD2,TGTGCCAGCAGCCCCGGGGGGGATACGCAGTATTTT,CASSPGGDTQYF
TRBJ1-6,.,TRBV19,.,TGTGCCAGTAGTCCGACTGACTCGGGGTCACCCCTCCACTTT,CASSPTDSGSPLHF
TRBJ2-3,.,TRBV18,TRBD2,TGTGCCAGCTCACCGCCGGGCCTAGCGGGAGTTACGCAGTATTTT,CASSPPGLAGVTQYF
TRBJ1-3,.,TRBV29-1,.,TGCAGCGTTGGGGAAGGGAACACCATATATTTT,CSVGEGNTIYF
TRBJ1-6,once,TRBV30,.,TGTGCCTGGACCATAGGGGGGTTCGGTTCACCCCTCCACTTT,CAWTIGGFGSPLHF
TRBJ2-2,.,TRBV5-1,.,TGCGCCAGCAGCTTGGGGCAGGTGGACACCGGGGAGCTGTTTTTT,CASSLGQVDTGELFF
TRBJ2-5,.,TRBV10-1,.,TGCGCCAGCAGTGAGTCGGTCCAAGAGACCCAGTACTTC,CASSESVQETQYF
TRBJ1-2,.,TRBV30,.,TGTGCCTGGAGTGTACGGGGGTATGGCTACACCTTC,CAWSVRGYGYTF
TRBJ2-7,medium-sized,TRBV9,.,TGTGCCAGCAGCTTACACCCCCGGGACTCCCCGTACTTC,CASSLHPRDSPYF
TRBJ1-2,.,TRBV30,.,TGTGCCTGGGATGACCGGGGGGACTATGGCTACACCTTC,CAWDDRGDYGYTF